Each of the 18 T cell receptor beta chains below was sequenced from the same sample in a study of cytomegalovirus exposure and HLA in healthy donors. PCR involved 60 Vbeta and 13 Jbeta primers. Generated by immunoSEQ multiplex PCR, the TCRdb table keeps only in-frame clones and is missing some. Seen here are about 150,000 clones, about 79% observed once, and the top ten hold roughly 0.7%. The source material was PBMCs. Source of these receptors: a male donor in good health and CMV-seronegative.

The CDR3 reads CASSGQKNTEAFF. CDR3 sequence (DNA): TGTGCCAGCAGTGGACAGAAGAACACTGAAGCTTTCTTT. The chain is built from TRBV6-1 and TRBJ1-1; possible D gene TRBD1, 5 bases. CDR3 length: 13 residues. Trimming pared 4 bases from V and 1 base from J, leaving 7 bases between. Germline V gene lookup returns CDR1 MNHNS and CDR2 SASEGT.

This chain joins TRBV6-5 and TRBJ1-1; D is uncertain. CDR1 and CDR2 from the germline V gene are MNHEY and SVGAGI. The CDR3 sequence is 13 residues long. V was pared by 2 bases and J by 1 base, with 5 bases between. The CDR3 sequence: CASSYGRNTEAFF. The CDR3 DNA reads TGTGCCAGCAGTTACGGGAGGAACACTGAAGCTTTCTTT.

The rearrangement joins TRBV4-1 to TRBJ2-1; 9 nucleotides match TRBD2. V shed 0 bases and J 8 bases; nucleotides not matched to a gene: 8. Looked up from germline, CDR1 is MGHRA and CDR2 is YSYEKL. The CDR3 is 16 residues long. This chain's CDR3 is CASSQDTGLATDEQFF. The CDR3 DNA reads TGCGCCAGCAGCCAAGATACCGGACTAGCGACGGATGAGCAGTTCTTC.

The rearrangement links TRBV6-5 to TRBJ2-1; the D gene is possibly TRBD2 (6 bases). Germline V gene sequence: CDR1 MNHEY, CDR2 SVGAGI. CDR3 size: 13 residues. Trimming removed 10 bases from V and 6 bases from J, with 16 bases in between. CDR3 sequence (DNA): TGTGCCACCTCTCTAGCCGGGGGCAATGAGCAGTTCTTC. It yields the protein CATSLAGGNEQFF.

The chain uses TRBV27 and TRBJ2-2, with D possibly TRBD1 on 5 matching bases. Germline CDR1 MNHEY, CDR2 SMNVEV (reference sequence). The CDR3 sequence is 14 residues long. Trimming pared 3 bases from V and 2 bases from J, leaving 7 bases between. The chain's CDR3 is CASSFGANTGELFF. In DNA form, the CDR3 reads TGTGCCAGCAGTTTTGGGGCCAACACCGGGGAGCTGTTTTTT.

V gene TRBV19 combines with J gene TRBJ1-2; 8 positions agree with TRBD1. The CDR3 extends over 14 amino acids. The junction had 6 bases not matched to a gene; V was cut back by 5 bases and J by 4 bases. Germline V gene sequence: CDR1 LNHDA, CDR2 SQIVND (reference sequence). DNA for the CDR3: TGTGCCAGTAGTCCCCGGACAGGGAGCTATGGCTACACCTTC. This translates into CASSPRTGSYGYTF.

This clone showed up just a few times. This chain uses TRBV4-3 with TRBJ1-2; D unclear. This CDR3 comprises 15 residues. V lost 0 bases to trimming and J lost 3 bases, with 11 bases between them. The germline V gene encodes CDR1 LGHNA and CDR2 YSLEER. CDR3 DNA sequence: TGCGCCAGCAGCCAAGATAGAGGGTCGGACTATGGCTACACCTTC. Protein: CASSQDRGSDYGYTF.

J is TRBJ2-3 and V is TRBV5-8, with TRBD2 as a possible D gene (6 bases). The CDR3 totals 14 residues. Trimming pared 1 base from V and 4 bases from J, leaving 10 bases between. Looked up from germline, CDR1 is SGHTS and CDR2 is YDEGEE. The CDR3 region is CASSLLGGPDTQYF. The CDR3 region has the DNA TGTGCCAGCAGCTTGTTGGGGGGTCCAGATACGCAGTATTTT.

The CDR3 is CASSLYSGGREQYF. The CDR3 DNA reads TGCGCCAGCAGTCTCTACTCAGGGGGAAGGGAGCAGTACTTC. This rearrangement joins TRBV23-1 to TRBJ2-7; TRBD1 agrees at 7 bases. TRBV23-1 is identified as an open reading frame with a role that is uncertain. With 4 bases clipped from V and 7 bases from J, the junction kept 10 bases outside the gene matches. The CDR3 is 14 residues long.

This chain connects TRBV28 to TRBJ2-2; D possibly corresponds to TRBD2 (5 bases). This CDR3 has 13 residues. The ends were cut back, 3 bases at V and 6 bases at J, with 8 bases in the middle. Germline lookup yields CDR1 MDHEN and CDR2 SYDVKM. CDR3 residues: CASSFAGSGELFF. The CDR3 DNA reads as TGTGCCAGCAGTTTCGCGGGTTCCGGGGAGCTGTTTTTT.

Turning to this clone: Mismatch with germline at one junction end may stem from a read error. This chain joins TRBV7-9 and TRBJ2-1; 10 bases match TRBD2. CDR1 SEHNR and CDR2 FQNEAQ come from the germline V gene (reference sequence). The CDR3 is 14 amino acids. As DNA, the CDR3 is TGTTCCAGCCTCCCTAGCGGGAGCGCGAATGAGCAGTTCTTC. Translated, it gives CSSLPSGSANEQFF.

This clone was found a few times. The chain has TRBV2 and TRBJ2-2; 8 positions agree with TRBD1. Per germline, CDR1 SNHLY and CDR2 FYNNEI. Trimming at V came to 6 bases and at J to 6 bases, leaving 3 bases not matched to a gene. This CDR3 spans 13 amino acids. CDR3 sequence (DNA): TGTGCCAGCAGGCGGACAGGGCCCGGGGAGCTGTTTTTT. This gives the protein CASRRTGPGELFF.

V is TRBV5-3 and J is TRBJ2-4; 8 bases fit TRBD1. TRBV5-3 is an ORF, and what it does is uncertain. V was clipped by 5 bases and J by 5 bases; unmatched bases: 9. The CDR3 length is 15 residues. The DNA of the CDR3 is TGTGCCAGAAGGGGTGACAGGGGACGGGAAAACATTCAGTACTTC. Amino acids: CARRGDRGRENIQYF.

The rearrangement uses TRBV30 and TRBJ1-3; D ambiguous. Germline CDR1 GTSNPN, CDR2 SVGIG (reference sequence). The CDR3 has 14 residues. V dropped 2 bases and J dropped 0 bases, with 8 bases sitting between them. CDR3 nucleotide sequence: TGTGCCTGGAGTTCGGAGAGCTCTGGAAACACCATATATTTT. This encodes CAWSSESSGNTIYF. Full variable domain (remainder filled in from reference TRBV30 and TRBJ1-3): SQTIHQWPATLVQPVGSPLSLECTVEGTSNPNLYWYRQAAGRGLQLLFYSVGIGQISSEVPQNLSASRPQDRQFILSSKKLLLSDSGFYLCAWSSESSGNTIYFGEGSWLTVV.

The chain has TRBV6-4 and TRBJ1-1, with TRBD1 identical over 8 bases. The CDR3 sequence is 17 residues long. V lost 2 bases, J lost 0 bases, and 8 bases stayed unmatched. CDR1 and CDR2 (germline): MRHNA, SNTAGT. This chain's CDR3 is CASSDNRDRRLNTEAFF. DNA for the CDR3: TGTGCCAGCAGTGACAACCGGGACAGGAGATTGAACACTGAAGCTTTCTTT.

J is TRBJ2-5 and V is TRBV5-1, with TRBD2 identical over 9 bases. Germline CDR1 is SGHRS and CDR2 is YFSETQ. This CDR3 has 17 amino acids. The ends lost 0 bases at V and 1 base at J; junction bases unmatched: 7. CDR3 loop: CASSLGIAGALQETQYF. As DNA, the CDR3 is TGCGCCAGCAGCTTGGGTATAGCGGGGGCGCTCCAAGAGACCCAGTACTTC.

Only one count was recorded for this clone. The chain links TRBV29-1 to TRBJ1-2; D is uncertain. The V end was cut by 7 bases, the J end by 6 bases, with 18 bases between. The CDR3 totals 13 residues. Looked up from germline, CDR1 is SQVTM and CDR2 is ANQGSEA. Here the CDR3 reads CSGGLTGTNGYTF. The CDR3 nucleotides read TGCAGCGGAGGCCTAACCGGAACCAATGGCTACACCTTC. Full variable domain (outside the CDR3, taken from reference TRBV29-1 and TRBJ1-2): SAVISQKPSRDICQRGTSLTIQCQVDSQVTMMFWYRQQPGQSLTLIATANQGSEATYESGFVIDKFPISRPNLTFSTLTVSNMSPEDSSIYLCSGGLTGTNGYTFGSGTRLTVV.

There are a few counts of this clone. The rearrangement joins TRBV5-4 to TRBJ2-2, with D perhaps matching TRBD1 (5 bases). Per germline, CDR1 SGHNT and CDR2 YYREEE (reference sequence). V was cut by 3 bases and J by 6 bases, with 12 bases left in between. The length of the CDR3 is 14 residues. The chain's CDR3 is CASSSLRGPGELFF. In nucleotides, the CDR3 is TGTGCCAGCAGCTCCCTAAGGGGTCCCGGGGAGCTGTTTTTT.